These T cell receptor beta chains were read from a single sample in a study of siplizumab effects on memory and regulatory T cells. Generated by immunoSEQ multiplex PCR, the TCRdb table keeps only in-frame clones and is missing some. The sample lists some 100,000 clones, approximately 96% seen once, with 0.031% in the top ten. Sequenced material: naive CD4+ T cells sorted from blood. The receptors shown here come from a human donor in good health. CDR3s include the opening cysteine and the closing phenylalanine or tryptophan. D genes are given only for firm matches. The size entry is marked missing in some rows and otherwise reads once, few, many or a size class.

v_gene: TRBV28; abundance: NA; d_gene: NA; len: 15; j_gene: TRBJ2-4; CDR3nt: TGTGCCAGCGAACCTCGGAGACTAGCCAAAAACATTCAGTACTTC; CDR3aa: CASEPRRLAKNIQYF
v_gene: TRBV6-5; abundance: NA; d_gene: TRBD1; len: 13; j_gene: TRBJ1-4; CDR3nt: TGTGCCAGCAGGAGACAGGGTAGAGAAAAACTGTTTTTT; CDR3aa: CASRRQGREKLFF
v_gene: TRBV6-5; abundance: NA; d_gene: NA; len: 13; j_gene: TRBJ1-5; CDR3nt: TGTGCCAGCAGTCGCACCTTGATGGAGCCCCAGCATTTT; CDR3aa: CASSRTLMEPQHF
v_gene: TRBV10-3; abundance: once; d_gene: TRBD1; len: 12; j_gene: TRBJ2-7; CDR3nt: TGTGCCGCGGGACAGGCCTCCTACGAGCAGTACTTC; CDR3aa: CAAGQASYEQYF
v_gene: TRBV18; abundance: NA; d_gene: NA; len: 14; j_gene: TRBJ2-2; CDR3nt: TGTGCCAGCTCACCACGGACGAACACCGGGGAGCTGTTTTTT; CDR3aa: CASSPRTNTGELFF
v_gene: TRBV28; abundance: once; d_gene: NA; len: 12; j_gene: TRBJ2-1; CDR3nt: TGTGCCACCGGGAAGGCCCTCAATGAGCAGTTCTTC; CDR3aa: CATGKALNEQFF
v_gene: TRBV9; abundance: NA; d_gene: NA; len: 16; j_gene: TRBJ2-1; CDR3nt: TGTGCCAGCAGCGCCCGCCGGGACACGCAGTTTAATGAGCAGTTCTTC; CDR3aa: CASSARRDTQFNEQFF
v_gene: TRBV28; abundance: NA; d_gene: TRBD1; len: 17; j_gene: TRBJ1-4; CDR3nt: TGTGCCAGCAGTTTAAATCCGGCGGGACAGAAGAATGAAAAACTGTTTTTT; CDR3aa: CASSLNPAGQKNEKLFF
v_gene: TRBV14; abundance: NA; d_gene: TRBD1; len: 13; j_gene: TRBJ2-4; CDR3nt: TGTGCCAGCAGCCGGAGTAGGGGGACAGTACAGTACTTC; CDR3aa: CASSRSRGTVQYF
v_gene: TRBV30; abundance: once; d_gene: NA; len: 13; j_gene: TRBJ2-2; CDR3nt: TGTGCCTGGAGTATATGGAACACCGGGGAGCTGTTTTTT; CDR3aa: CAWSIWNTGELFF
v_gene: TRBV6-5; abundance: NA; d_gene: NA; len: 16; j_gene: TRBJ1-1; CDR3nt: TGTGCCAGCAGTTACTCGTCCGCCAGGGGAGTTACTGAAGCTTTCTTT; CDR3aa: CASSYSSARGVTEAFF
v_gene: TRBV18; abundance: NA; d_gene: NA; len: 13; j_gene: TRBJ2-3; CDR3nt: TGTGCCAGCTCACCCAGGTTGGGAGATACGCAGTATTTT; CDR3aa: CASSPRLGDTQYF
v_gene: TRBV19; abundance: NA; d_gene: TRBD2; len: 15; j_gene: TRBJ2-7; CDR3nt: TGTGCCAGTAGTATTGGAGCGGGACTGTACTACGAGCAGTACTTC; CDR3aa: CASSIGAGLYYEQYF
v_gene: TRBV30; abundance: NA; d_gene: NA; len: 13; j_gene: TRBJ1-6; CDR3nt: TGCGCCTGGAGCGTTCACTATAATTCACCCCTCCACTTT; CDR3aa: CAWSVHYNSPLHF
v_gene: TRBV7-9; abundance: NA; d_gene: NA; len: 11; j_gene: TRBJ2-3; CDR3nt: TGTGCCAGCAGCTTAGCGGATACGCAGTATTTT; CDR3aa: CASSLADTQYF
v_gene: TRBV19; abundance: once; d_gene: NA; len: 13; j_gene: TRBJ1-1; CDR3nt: TGTGCCAGTAGTACCACAGAGAACACTGAAGCTTTCTTT; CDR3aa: CASSTTENTEAFF
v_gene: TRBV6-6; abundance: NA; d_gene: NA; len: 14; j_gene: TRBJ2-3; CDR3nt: TGTGCCAGCAGTCCTCAAGATTTCACAGATACGCAGTATTTT; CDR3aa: CASSPQDFTDTQYF
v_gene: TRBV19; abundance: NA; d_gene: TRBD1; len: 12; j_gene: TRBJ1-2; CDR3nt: TGTGCCAGTAACGGACAGGAAGGTGGCTACACCTTC; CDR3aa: CASNGQEGGYTF
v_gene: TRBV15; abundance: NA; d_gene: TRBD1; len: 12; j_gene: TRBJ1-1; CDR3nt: TGTGCCACCAGTAGAACAGGGGGCAACGCTTTCTTT; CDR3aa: CATSRTGGNAFF
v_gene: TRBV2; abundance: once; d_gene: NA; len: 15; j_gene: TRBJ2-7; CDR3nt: TGTGCCAGCAGTGTTATCGATCTAGTGGTGGGGGAGCAGTACTTC; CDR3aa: CASSVIDLVVGEQYF
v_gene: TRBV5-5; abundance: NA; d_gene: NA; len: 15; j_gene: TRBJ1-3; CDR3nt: TGTGCCAGCAGCTTGTCACAGGTTTCTGGAAACACCATATATTTT; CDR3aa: CASSLSQVSGNTIYF
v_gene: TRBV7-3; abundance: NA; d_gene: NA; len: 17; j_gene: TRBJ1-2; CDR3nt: TGTGCCAGCAGCCCGGCGGGCGGCGAGAGGGTTGACTATGGCTACACCTTC; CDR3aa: CASSPAGGERVDYGYTF
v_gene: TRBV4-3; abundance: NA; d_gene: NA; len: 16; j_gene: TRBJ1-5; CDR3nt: TGCGCCAGCAGCCAAGATCGGGGGGATAGCAATCAGCCCCAGCATTTT; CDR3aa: CASSQDRGDSNQPQHF
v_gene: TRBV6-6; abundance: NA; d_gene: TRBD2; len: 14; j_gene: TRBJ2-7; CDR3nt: TGTGCCAGCAGAGGACTAGCGTTTTCCTACGAGCAGTACTTC; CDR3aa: CASRGLAFSYEQYF
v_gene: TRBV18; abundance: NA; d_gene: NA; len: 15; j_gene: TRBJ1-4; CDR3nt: TGTGCCAGCTCACCACCGGGGGCTCGTAATGAAAAACTGTTTTTT; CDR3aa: CASSPPGARNEKLFF
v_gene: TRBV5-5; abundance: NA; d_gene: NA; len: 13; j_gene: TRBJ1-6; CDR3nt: TGTGCCAGCAGCTTGTTAGAGAATTCACCCCTCCACTTT; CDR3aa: CASSLLENSPLHF
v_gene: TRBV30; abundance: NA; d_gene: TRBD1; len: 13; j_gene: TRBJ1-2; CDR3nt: TGTGCCGGGGCGGGACAGGGGAACCATGGCTACACCTTC; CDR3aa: CAGAGQGNHGYTF
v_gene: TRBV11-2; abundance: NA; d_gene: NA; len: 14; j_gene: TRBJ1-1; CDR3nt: TGTGCCAGCAGCTTAGATCCGGGGGGCACTGAAGCTTTCTTT; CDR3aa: CASSLDPGGTEAFF
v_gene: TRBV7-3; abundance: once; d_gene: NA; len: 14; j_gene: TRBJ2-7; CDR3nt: TGTGCCAGCAGCTTTGGGGGGGCGCGGGACGAGCAGTACTTC; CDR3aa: CASSFGGARDEQYF
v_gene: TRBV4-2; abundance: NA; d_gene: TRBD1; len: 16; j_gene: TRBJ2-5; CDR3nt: TGTGCCAGCAGCCGGTCCCGGGACAGGGGGCAAGAGACCCAGTACTTC; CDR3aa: CASSRSRDRGQETQYF
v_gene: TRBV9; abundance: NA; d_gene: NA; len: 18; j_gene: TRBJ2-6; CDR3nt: TGTGCCAGCAGCGTAGATGGGGGTGGGACCTCTGGGGCCAACGTCCTGACTTTC; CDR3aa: CASSVDGGGTSGANVLTF
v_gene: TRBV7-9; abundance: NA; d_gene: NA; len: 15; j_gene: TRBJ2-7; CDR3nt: TGTGCCAGCAGCTTAGCTCGGGACGGGACCTACGAGCAGTACTTC; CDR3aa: CASSLARDGTYEQYF
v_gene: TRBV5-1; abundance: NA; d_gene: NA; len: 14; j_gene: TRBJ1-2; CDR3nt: TGCGCCAGCAGCTCCGGACAGAATTACTATGGCTACACCTTC; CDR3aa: CASSSGQNYYGYTF
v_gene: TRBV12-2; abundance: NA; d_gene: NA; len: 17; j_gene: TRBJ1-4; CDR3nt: TGTGCAAGTCGCTTATTCAAGGACAGGGGAGGTTGGGAAAAACTGTTTTTT; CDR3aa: CASRLFKDRGGWEKLFF
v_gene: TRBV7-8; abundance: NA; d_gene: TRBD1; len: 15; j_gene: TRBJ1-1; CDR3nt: TGTGCCAGCAGCCCGCGGGACAGCAGTCACACTGAAGCTTTCTTT; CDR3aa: CASSPRDSSHTEAFF
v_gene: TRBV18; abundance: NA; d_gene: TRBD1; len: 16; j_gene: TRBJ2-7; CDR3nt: TGTGCCAGCTCACGCATCGGACAGGGGGCTGGCCACGAGCAGTACTTC; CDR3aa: CASSRIGQGAGHEQYF
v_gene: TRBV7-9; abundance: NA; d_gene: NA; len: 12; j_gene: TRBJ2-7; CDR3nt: TGTGCCAGCAGCGATCGGCTATCCGAGCAGTACTTC; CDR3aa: CASSDRLSEQYF
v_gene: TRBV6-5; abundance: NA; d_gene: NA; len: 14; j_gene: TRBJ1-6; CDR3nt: TGTGCCAGCAGTCGCTCAAGTAATTCATCACCCCTCCACTTT; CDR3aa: CASSRSSNSSPLHF
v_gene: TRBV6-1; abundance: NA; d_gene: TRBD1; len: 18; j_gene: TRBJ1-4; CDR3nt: TGTGCCAGCAGTGCGACAGGGTTGGCGGTTGGTGTTAGAGAAAAACTGTTTTTT; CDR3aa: CASSATGLAVGVREKLFF
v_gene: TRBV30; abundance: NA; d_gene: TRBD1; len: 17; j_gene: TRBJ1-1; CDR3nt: TGTGCCTGGAGTGTTCCGACAGGGGGATTTGGGAACACTGAAGCTTTCTTT; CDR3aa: CAWSVPTGGFGNTEAFF
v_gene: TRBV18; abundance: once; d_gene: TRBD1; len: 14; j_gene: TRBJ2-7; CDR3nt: TGTGCCAGCTCACGGGGACAGGGGGCCTACGAGCAGTACTTC; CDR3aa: CASSRGQGAYEQYF
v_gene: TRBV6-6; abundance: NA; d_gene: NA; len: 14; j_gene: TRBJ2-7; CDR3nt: TGTGCCAGCAGTTACTCAGGGGCCTCCTACGAGCAGTACTTC; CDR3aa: CASSYSGASYEQYF
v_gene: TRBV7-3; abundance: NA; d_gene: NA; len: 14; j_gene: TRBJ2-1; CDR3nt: TGTGCCAGCAGCGTTCGGAATGGAGATAATGAGCAGTTCTTC; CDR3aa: CASSVRNGDNEQFF
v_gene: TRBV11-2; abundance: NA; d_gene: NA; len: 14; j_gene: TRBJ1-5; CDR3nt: TGTGCCAGCAGCTTAGTTGGGGTGGGGCAGCCCCAGCATTTT; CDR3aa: CASSLVGVGQPQHF
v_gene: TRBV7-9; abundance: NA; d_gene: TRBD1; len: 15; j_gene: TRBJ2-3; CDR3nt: TGTGCCAGCAGCTTAGGACAGGGGGTTGCAGATACGCAGTATTTT; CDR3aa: CASSLGQGVADTQYF
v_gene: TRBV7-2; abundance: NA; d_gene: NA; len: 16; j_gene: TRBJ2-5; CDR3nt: TGTGCCAGCAGCTTAGCCCCGGGGGGCGGGCGGGAGACCCAGTACTTC; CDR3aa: CASSLAPGGGRETQYF
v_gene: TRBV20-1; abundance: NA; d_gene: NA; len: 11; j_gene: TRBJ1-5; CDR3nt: TGCAGTGCGAAACAAGATCAGCCCCAGCATTTT; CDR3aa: CSAKQDQPQHF
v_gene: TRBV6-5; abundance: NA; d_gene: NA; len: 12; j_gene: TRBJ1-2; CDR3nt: TGTGCCAGCAAACAGGGTGGCTATGGCTACACCTTC; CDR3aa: CASKQGGYGYTF
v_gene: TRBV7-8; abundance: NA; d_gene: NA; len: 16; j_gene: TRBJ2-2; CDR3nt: TGTGCCAGCAGCTTAGAGGCAGCTACGAACACCGGGGAGCTGTTTTTT; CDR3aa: CASSLEAATNTGELFF
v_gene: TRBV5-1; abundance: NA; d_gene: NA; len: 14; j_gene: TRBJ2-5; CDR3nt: TGCGCCAGCAGCTTGGCCGGCGCCAGAGAGACCCAGTACTTC; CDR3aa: CASSLAGARETQYF
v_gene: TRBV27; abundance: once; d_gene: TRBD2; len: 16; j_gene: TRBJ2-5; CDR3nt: TGTGCCAGCAGTTTCCGGGGGGGGTTAATACAAGAGACCCAGTACTTC; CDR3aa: CASSFRGGLIQETQYF
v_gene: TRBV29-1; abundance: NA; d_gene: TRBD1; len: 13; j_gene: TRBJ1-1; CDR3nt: TGCAGCGTTCGACAGGGGTTGGACACTGAAGCTTTCTTT; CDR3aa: CSVRQGLDTEAFF
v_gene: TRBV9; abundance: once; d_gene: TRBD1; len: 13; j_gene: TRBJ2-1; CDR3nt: TGTGCCAGCAGCGCAAACGACAGGGATGAGCAGTTCTTC; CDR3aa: CASSANDRDEQFF
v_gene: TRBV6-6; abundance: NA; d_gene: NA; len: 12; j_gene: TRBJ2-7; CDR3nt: TGTGCCAGCAGTTACGGTATCTACGAGCAGTACTTC; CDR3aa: CASSYGIYEQYF
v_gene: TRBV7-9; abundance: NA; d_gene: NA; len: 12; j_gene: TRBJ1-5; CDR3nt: TGTGCCAGCAGCCGGCATGAACAGCCCCAGCATTTT; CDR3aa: CASSRHEQPQHF